One sample yielded the 11 T cell receptor beta chains listed below, sequenced in a study of blood T cell repertoires in COVID-19. Measured with immunoSEQ multiplex PCR; TCRdb has only the in-frame clones, and not every one. Among about 220,000 clones listed, about 86% were seen once. Sequencing input: peripheral blood. These receptors came from a woman aged 60-70 years with acute or convalescent COVID-19.

This clone was seen just once. This chain connects TRBV6-6 to TRBJ2-7, with D possibly being TRBD1 (6 bases). V was pared by 6 bases and J by 5 bases, with 11 bases between. The CDR3 loop spans 12 amino acids. Germline assignment: CDR1 MNHNY and CDR2 SVGAGI (reference sequence). The CDR3 sequence is CASRDRLDEQYF. In DNA form, the CDR3 reads TGTGCCAGCAGAGACAGGCTAGACGAGCAGTACTTC.

The genes are TRBV19 and TRBJ2-1; maybe TRBD1 (5 bases). The CDR3 contains 15 residues. The ends were cut back, 3 bases at V and 4 bases at J, with 13 bases in the middle. Germline CDR1 LNHDA, CDR2 SQIVND (reference sequence). CDR3: CASSMTAGRYNEQFF. CDR3 nucleotide sequence: TGTGCCAGTAGTATGACAGCCGGACGTTACAATGAGCAGTTCTTC.

The chain employs TRBV4-3 and TRBJ1-2; the D is unclear. Deletions cut 4 bases from V and 4 bases from J, with 13 bases between. Germline V gives CDR1 LGHNA, CDR2 YSLEER. This CDR3 comprises 14 residues. CDR3 nucleotide sequence: TGCGCCAGCAGCCGGACTAGGGAAGGCTATGGCTACACCTTC. Its translation is CASSRTREGYGYTF.

This clone was found once. This chain uses TRBV27 with TRBJ2-7; D may be TRBD1 (6 bases). Trimming took 2 bases from V and 6 from J, leaving 11 bases between them. This CDR3 has 13 residues. Germline values: CDR1 MNHEY, CDR2 SMNVEV (reference sequence). In DNA, the CDR3 is TGTGCCAGCAGTTTAGGTGGGGGCCGCGAGCAGTACTTC. It is translated as CASSLGGGREQYF.

V gene TRBV5-1 combines with J gene TRBJ1-2; a possible D gene is TRBD1 (6 bases). The germline CDR1 and CDR2 sequences are SGHRS and YFSETQ. The CDR3 is made up of 12 amino acids. The germline V and J ends were trimmed by 2 bases and 6 bases, with 8 bases remaining between them. Here the CDR3 DNA reads TGCGCCAGCAGCTTCAACAGGGATGGCTACACCTTC. The encoded protein is CASSFNRDGYTF.

V and J are TRBV9 and TRBJ1-2; 7 bases align to TRBD1. Germline CDR1 and CDR2: SGDLS and YYNGEE. This CDR3 comprises 13 residues. V was pared by 3 bases and J by 2 bases, with 1 base of the junction left unmatched. The CDR3 loop reads CASSGGQNYGYTF. The DNA of the CDR3 is TGTGCCAGCAGCGGGGGACAGAACTATGGCTACACCTTC.

The chain recombines TRBV29-1 with TRBJ2-7; TRBD1 is a possible D gene (6 bases). Looked up from germline, CDR1 is SQVTM and CDR2 is ANQGSEA. This CDR3 region has 14 residues. Trimming shortened V by 4 bases and J by 5 bases, and 18 bases separated the two germline ends. The CDR3 nucleotides are TGCAGCGTTGTTTCGGGACACCCGGAGGACGAGCAGTACTTC. The encoded protein is CSVVSGHPEDEQYF.

V gene TRBV5-8 combines with J gene TRBJ2-1; 7 positions agree with TRBD2. Trimming cost V 1 base and J 8 bases; bases outside gene matches: 6. CDR3 length: 14 residues. CDR1 and CDR2 (germline): SGHTS, YDEGEE. CDR3 DNA sequence: TGTGCCAGCAGCTTGCTCGGGGGGTCGGATGAGCAGTTCTTC. This sequence encodes CASSLLGGSDEQFF. The entire variable domain, with the rest obtained from reference TRBV5-8 and TRBJ2-1, is as follows: EAGVTQSPTHLIKTRGQQATLRCSPISGHTSVYWYQQALGLGLQFLLWYDEGEERNRGNFPPRFSGRQFPNYSSELNVNALELEDSALYLCASSLLGGSDEQFFGPGTRLTVL.

This clone was observed at least ten times. The rearrangement links TRBV2 to TRBJ1-4; no clear D gene. The V end was cut by 3 bases, the J end by 8 bases, with 13 bases between. Germline V lookup: CDR1 SNHLY, CDR2 FYNNEI. CDR3 length equals 14 residues. The chain's CDR3 is CASSEAGFLEKLFF. Written as DNA, the CDR3 is TGTGCCAGCAGTGAGGCCGGGTTCTTGGAAAAACTGTTTTTT.

This chain connects TRBV24-1 to TRBJ1-5; D perhaps matches TRBD1 (6 bases). Trimming stripped 9 bases from V and 1 base from J, with 24 bases between. Germline V gene lookup returns CDR1 KGHDR and CDR2 SFDVKD. The CDR3 has 18 residues. The CDR3 sequence is CATLADGAGVWSNQPQHF. CDR3 bases: TGTGCCACCCTCGCGGACGGGGCAGGGGTTTGGAGCAATCAGCCCCAGCATTTT.

The genes are TRBV19 and TRBJ2-3, with D tentatively TRBD2 (6 bases). CDR3 size: 13 residues. V lost 3 bases and J 5 bases, leaving 9 bases between the germline ends. The germline V gene encodes CDR1 LNHDA and CDR2 SQIVND (reference sequence). CDR3 amino acids: CASSIGRGDTQYF. CDR3 coding DNA: TGTGCCAGTAGTATTGGGCGGGGAGATACGCAGTATTTT.